The 10 T cell receptor beta chains in this list originate from one sample, sequenced in a study of beta chain features in type 1 diabetes. Study findings and constraints: Shorter TCRB CDR3s, moderately but significantly so, marked every one of the four CD4+ subsets in Type 1 diabetes patients.

These receptors have no known antigen. The entirety of the isolated RNA underwent reverse transcription, so expressed TCRB transcripts were sequenced. TCRdb's table, derived via immunoSEQ multiplex PCR, lists solely in-frame clones and lacks some. This table holds more than 250,000 clones, about 20% found once. The material sequenced was naive CD4+ T cells from blood. These receptors came from a woman between 35 and 50 years old with type 1 diabetes.

This clone appeared a few times. The chain recombines TRBV7-9 with TRBJ1-3; 8 positions agree with TRBD1. With 4 bases clipped from V and 3 bases from J, the junction kept 2 bases outside the gene matches. The germline CDR1 and CDR2 sequences are SEHNR and FQNEAQ (reference sequence). The CDR3 extends over 14 amino acids. The CDR3 region has the DNA TGTGCCAGCAGCTCGGACAGGGATGGAAACACCATATATTTT. Protein product: CASSSDRDGNTIYF. Filled out from reference TRBV7-9 and TRBJ1-3, the complete variable domain reads DTGVSQNPRHKITKRGQNVTFRCDPISEHNRLYWYRQTLGQGPEFLTYFQNEAQLEKSRLLSDRFSAERPKGSFSTLEIQRTEQGDSAMYLCASSSDRDGNTIYFGEGSWLTVV.

This clone occurred a few times. The chain is built from TRBV28 and TRBJ1-2; TRBD1 might be the D (5 bases). The V end was cut by 7 bases, the J end by 8 bases, with 14 bases between. Germline CDR1 MDHEN, CDR2 SYDVKM. This CDR3 is built from 12 residues. The CDR3 nucleotides are TGTGCCAGCAATGGCAGGGCCTCAGGCTACACCTTC. Protein sequence: CASNGRASGYTF.

The V gene is TRBV29-1, the J gene TRBJ2-5; perhaps TRBD2 as D (6 bases). Trimming pared 1 base from V and 1 base from J, leaving 10 bases between. Germline CDR1 is SQVTM and CDR2 is ANQGSEA. The length of the CDR3 is 14 residues. The CDR3 region has the DNA TGCAGCGTTGAAGGGGGGGACTTCCAAGAGACCCAGTACTTC. It specifies CSVEGGDFQETQYF.

CDR3 amino acids: CSVPITVPGQRPDTQYF. The CDR3 bases are TGCAGCGTCCCCATTACCGTACCGGGACAAAGACCAGATACGCAGTATTTT. The V call is TRBV29-1, the J call TRBJ2-3; D perhaps matches TRBD1 (6 bases). The CDR3 covers 17 residues. Trimming cost V 6 bases and J 4 bases, with 26 bases left between them. CDR1 and CDR2 (germline): SQVTM, ANQGSEA.

This clone was seen only a few times. The rearrangement links TRBV11-2 to TRBJ2-2; D not certain. The length of the CDR3 is 12 residues. The V end was cut by 5 bases, the J end by 2 bases, with 3 bases between. Germline CDR1 is SGHAT and CDR2 is FQNNGV. The CDR3 is CASSPNTGELFF. The CDR3 coding sequence is TGTGCCAGCAGCCCTAACACCGGGGAGCTGTTTTTT.

This clone was seen a handful of times. V and J are TRBV18 and TRBJ2-5, with a possible D match to TRBD2 (6 bases). This CDR3 contains 14 residues. The V gene lost 6 bases and the J gene lost 5 bases, with 16 bases spanning the gap. Germline assignment: CDR1 KGHSH and CDR2 LQKENI. The CDR3 DNA reads TGTGCCAGCTCCAAGACCGGGGGAAGGGAGACCCAGTACTTC. Protein sequence: CASSKTGGRETQYF. Full variable domain (rest looked up from reference TRBV18 and TRBJ2-5): NAGVMQNPRHLVRRRGQEARLRCSPMKGHSHVYWYRQLPEEGLKFMVYLQKENIIDESGMPKERFSAEFPKEGPSILRIQQVVRGDSAAYFCASSKTGGRETQYFGPGTRLLVL.

V and J are TRBV7-2 and TRBJ2-1, with 8 bases that match TRBD2. V gave up 2 bases and J gave up 5 bases; unmatched junction bases: 8. The CDR3 has 16 residues. Per germline, CDR1 SGHTA and CDR2 FQGNSA. The CDR3, as DNA: TGTGCCAGCAGCTTATCGGGGGGGGCTATCGACAATGAGCAGTTCTTC. Translation: CASSLSGGAIDNEQFF. Variable domain in full (rest from reference TRBV7-2 and TRBJ2-1): GAGVSQSPSNKVTEKGKDVELRCDPISGHTALYWYRQSLGQGLEFLIYFQGNSAPDKSGLPSDRFSAERTGGSVSTLTIQRTQQEDSAVYLCASSLSGGAIDNEQFFGPGTRLTVL.

The CDR3 DNA is TGTGCCAGCAGCTTGCTTAGGGGAGATACGCAGTATTTT. Protein sequence: CASSLLRGDTQYF. J is TRBJ2-3 and V is TRBV5-6, with a possible D match to TRBD1 (5 bases). This CDR3 is built from 13 residues. V dropped 1 base and J dropped 5 bases, with 8 bases sitting between them. CDR1 SGHDT and CDR2 YYEEEE come from the germline V gene. Together with reference TRBV5-6 and TRBJ2-3, the CDR3 gives the full variable domain: DAGVTQSPTHLIKTRGQQVTLRCSPKSGHDTVSWYQQALGQGPQFIFQYYEEEERQRGNFPDRFSGHQFPNYSSELNVNALLLGDSALYLCASSLLRGDTQYFGPGTRLTVL.

CDR3 in DNA: TGTGCCAGCTCACCGCAGCGCTACGAGCAGTACTTC. Translation gives CASSPQRYEQYF. This chain joins TRBV18 and TRBJ2-7; D remains ambiguous. This CDR3 region has 12 residues. Germline assignment: CDR1 KGHSH and CDR2 LQKENI. Trimming left V 3 bases short and J 3 bases short, with 6 bases between.

This clone turned up a few times. V and J are TRBV9 and TRBJ1-2; D unresolved. Germline loops: CDR1 SGDLS, CDR2 YYNGEE. V was shortened by 0 bases and J by 3 bases, with 6 bases between the two germline ends. CDR3 size: 13 residues. CDR3: CASSVDGDYGYTF. In nucleotides, the CDR3 is TGTGCCAGCAGCGTAGATGGAGACTATGGCTACACCTTC.